These T cell receptor beta chains were read from a single sample in a study of blood T cell repertoires in COVID-19. Profiling relied on immunoSEQ multiplex PCR, and the TCRdb table lists in-frame clones only, not all of them. The data show fewer than 300,000 clones, about 89% seen once. The sequencing input was peripheral blood. The source is a man aged 25 to 45 with acute or convalescent COVID-19. The CDR3 runs from the conserved cysteine through the conserved F or W. Fields, in order: D gene, clone size, J gene, V gene, CDR3 DNA, CDR3 protein. A D gene is named only where the DNA matches it firmly. A clone size is listed for some rows: how often the clone was seen (once, few, many), or a class if it is expanded.

>.|.|TRBJ2-1|TRBV18
TGTGCCAGCTCACCAGGAGGGGGGGCATCCTACAATGAGCAGTTCTTC
CASSPGGGASYNEQFF
>.|.|TRBJ1-4|TRBV5-4
TGTGCCAGCAGCTTGGGTATCGGCAGGGTTAATGAAAAACTGTTTTTT
CASSLGIGRVNEKLFF
>.|.|TRBJ1-4|TRBV6-5
TGTGCCAGCAGTAGGGACTACAATAATGAAAAACTGTTTTTT
CASSRDYNNEKLFF
>TRBD1|.|TRBJ1-6|TRBV9
TGTGCCAGCAGCGAGACAGGGCATTATAATTCACCCCTCCACTTT
CASSETGHYNSPLHF
>TRBD2|once|TRBJ2-1|TRBV29-1
TGCAGCGTTCGTGCCGCGGGACAGGAAACTAGCGGGAGTCTCCGCAATGAGCAGTTCTTC
CSVRAAGQETSGSLRNEQFF
>.|.|TRBJ1-1|TRBV5-1
TGCGCCAGCAGCCCGGAGGGCCGGAACACTGAAGCTTTCTTT
CASSPEGRNTEAFF
>.|.|TRBJ1-2|TRBV5-1
TGCGCCAGCAGCTTGGCCCCAGGGTGGAACTACACCTTC
CASSLAPGWNYTF
>TRBD2|.|TRBJ2-1|TRBV9
TGTGCCAGCAGCGTAGCCCCGATGATGGCGGGGGGGAGGGGTGAGCAGTTCTTC
CASSVAPMMAGGRGEQFF
>TRBD2|.|TRBJ2-1|TRBV27
TGTGCCAGCAGAATCACGGGACTAGCGGGGCACAATGAGCAGTTCTTC
CASRITGLAGHNEQFF
>.|.|TRBJ1-1|TRBV19
TGTGCCAGTAGCATTGGGCCGGGAAGGATGAACACTGAAGCTTTCTTT
CASSIGPGRMNTEAFF